This T cell receptor (beta chain) was recorded in a study of cytomegalovirus exposure and HLA in healthy donors. Looking at the study overall: Within an early data release were about 90 million unique TCRs drawn from HLA-typed donors.

Study-level findings and limits: The only immune exposure information that was available was CMV serostatus. Sequences of the TCR beta chain were said to predict the HLA-A and HLA-B alleles of most subjects accurately.

This CDR3 is built from 16 residues. Germline loops: CDR1 SGDLS, CDR2 YYNGEE. The trim removed 0 bases at V and 1 base at J, leaving 2 bases unmatched. This clone was recorded once. The target antigen is unknown. The PCR employed 60 Vbeta primers together with 13 Jbeta primers. The protocol was immunoSEQ multiplex PCR, while the TCRdb copy is restricted to in-frame clones and leaves out a portion. The table records roughly 100,000 clones, around 77% of them present only once. It was healthy bone marrow donors who served as donors. This sequence was found in a woman aged 35 to 49 in good health and CMV-seropositive. The sequencing sample was made of PBMCs. The chain has TRBV9 and TRBJ2-5; 11 bases match TRBD2. The CDR3 sequence is CASSVGGLAGQETQYF. DNA of the CDR3: TGTGCCAGCAGCGTAGGTGGACTAGCGGGCCAAGAGACCCAGTACTTC.